The clone carrying this TCR beta chain was detected once. Its target is not known. The data are from a study of cytomegalovirus exposure and HLA in healthy donors. The V gene end was trimmed by 4 bases and the J gene end by 12 bases; junction bases not matched to a gene: 15. The CDR3 sequence is 15 residues long. Germline assignment: CDR1 MGHRA and CDR2 YSYEKL. Sequencing was performed with immunoSEQ multiplex PCR; in TCRdb, only in-frame clones are kept and a portion is missing. Of about 95,000 clones in the sample, around 85% were seen once. Findings and caveats of the study: Specificity of a few CMV-associated chains for CMV antigens was verified in vitro.

The source is a man between 18 and 29 years old in good health and CMV-seropositive. The sample consisted of PBMCs. This chain connects TRBV4-1 to TRBJ2-1; 7 positions agree with TRBD2. This chain's CDR3 is CASSPRGGSATGQFF. CDR3 in DNA: TGCGCCAGCAGCCCCCGAGGCGGGAGCGCCACCGGGCAGTTCTTC.